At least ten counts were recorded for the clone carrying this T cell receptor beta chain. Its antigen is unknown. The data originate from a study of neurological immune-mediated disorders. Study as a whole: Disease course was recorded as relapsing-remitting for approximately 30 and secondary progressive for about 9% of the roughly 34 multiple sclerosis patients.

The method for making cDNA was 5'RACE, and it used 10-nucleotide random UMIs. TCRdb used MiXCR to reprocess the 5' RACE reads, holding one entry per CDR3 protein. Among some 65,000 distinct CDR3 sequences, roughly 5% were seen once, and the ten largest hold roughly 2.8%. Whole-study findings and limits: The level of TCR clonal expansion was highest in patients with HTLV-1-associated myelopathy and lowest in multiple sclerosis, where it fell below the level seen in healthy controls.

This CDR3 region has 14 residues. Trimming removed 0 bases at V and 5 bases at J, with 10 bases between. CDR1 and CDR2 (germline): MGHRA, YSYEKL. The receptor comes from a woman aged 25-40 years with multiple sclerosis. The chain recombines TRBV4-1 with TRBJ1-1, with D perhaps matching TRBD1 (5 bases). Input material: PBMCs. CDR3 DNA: TGCGCCAGCAGCCAAGAAGTTCGGGGGACTGAAGCTTTCTTT. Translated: CASSQEVRGTEAFF.